This T cell receptor (beta chain) was identified in a study of high-grade serous ovarian cancer treatment subgroups. Study outcomes and limitations: Repertoire similarity ranged roughly 0.11 to 0.8 between tumors of one patient. Only CDR3 was analyzed; CDR1 and CDR2 were not. Higher neoantigen levels went with greater TCR clonal relatedness.

Clones were sequenced by immunoSEQ multiplex PCR, and TCRdb holds only the in-frame ones, with some missing. The repertoire holds 18,000 or so clones, with around 74% as singletons. Tumor samples were obtained before definitive surgery or chemotherapy. Of note for this clone: Its cognate antigen is unknown.

The CDR3 extends over 17 amino acids. Germline-derived CDR1 and CDR2 are LNHDA and SQIVND (reference sequence). The V and J ends lost 1 base and 2 bases respectively, with 18 bases between them. This sequence originates from a human donor with high-grade serous ovarian cancer. The sample taken for sequencing was tumor tissue. The chain uses TRBV19 and TRBJ2-7, with D possibly matching TRBD1 (5 bases). CDR3 residues: CASSIGVTDGYTYEQYF. Here the CDR3 DNA reads TGTGCCAGTAGTATAGGGGTGACAGACGGCTACACCTACGAGCAGTACTTC.